The 32 T cell receptor beta chains below were found in one sample sequenced in a study of blood T cell repertoires in COVID-19. Libraries were prepared by immunoSEQ multiplex PCR; TCRdb keeps only in-frame clonotypes and omits some of them. The table records under 45,000 clones, 80% to 90% of them present only once. Material for sequencing was peripheral blood. All receptors come from a man aged 40-50 years with active COVID-19.

The genes are TRBV28 and TRBJ2-2, with D possibly matching TRBD1 (6 bases). The germline gives CDR1 MDHEN, CDR2 SYDVKM. Trimming took 5 bases from V and 1 from J, leaving 8 bases between them. The CDR3 spans 14 residues. The CDR3 region is CASSPDRNTGELFF. The CDR3 DNA reads as TGTGCCAGCAGTCCGGACAGGAACACCGGGGAGCTGTTTTTT.

The sample holds a few counts of this clone. This chain uses TRBV6-4 with TRBJ2-1; a weak D match, TRBD1 (6 bases). Trimming took off 0 bases at V and 2 bases at J, with 8 bases between the two ends. CDR3 length equals 15 residues. Germline V gene sequence: CDR1 MRHNA, CDR2 SNTAGT. The CDR3 bases are TGTGCCAGCAGTGACTCGGCAGGGGCCTACAATGAGCAGTTCTTC. Residues: CASSDSAGAYNEQFF.

The chain recombines TRBV6-5 with TRBJ1-1; D is undetermined. Germline V gene lookup returns CDR1 MNHEY and CDR2 SVGAGI. Trimming pared 6 bases from V and 1 base from J, leaving 9 bases between. CDR3 length: 13 residues. As DNA, the CDR3 is TGTGCCAGCAGCCCAACGGGGAACACTGAAGCTTTCTTT. Protein product: CASSPTGNTEAFF.

The chain uses TRBV19 and TRBJ1-1; TRBD1 is a possible D gene (5 bases). Germline assignment: CDR1 LNHDA and CDR2 SQIVND (reference sequence). This CDR3 region has 14 residues. The V end lost 6 bases, the J end lost 1 base, and 12 bases lay between the germline ends. This chain's CDR3 is CASSGRASNTEAFF. In DNA, the CDR3 is TGTGCCAGTAGCGGCAGGGCATCGAACACTGAAGCTTTCTTT.

This chain's CDR3 is CAISELGTDQNQPQHF. CDR3 sequence (DNA): TGTGCCATCAGTGAGCTGGGGACAGATCAGAATCAGCCCCAGCATTTT. The gene calls are TRBV10-3 and TRBJ1-5; 7 bases map to TRBD1. CDR1 and CDR2 (germline): ENHRY, SYGVKD. The CDR3 extends over 16 amino acids. V lost 2 bases, J lost 4 bases, and 8 bases stayed unmatched.

The chain joins TRBV28 to TRBJ1-4; D uncertain. Trimming stripped 5 bases from V and 7 bases from J, with 8 bases between. The CDR3 is made up of 12 amino acids. In germline, CDR1 is MDHEN, CDR2 SYDVKM. CDR3 DNA: TGTGCCAGCAGTGCCTTAGTTGAAAAACTGTTTTTT. It is translated as CASSALVEKLFF.

V gene TRBV10-3 combines with J gene TRBJ2-2; 8 nucleotides match TRBD1. Germline loops: CDR1 ENHRY, CDR2 SYGVKD. Germline trimming cut 5 bases from V and 4 bases from J; bases unmatched to any gene: 3. This CDR3 region has 14 residues. The CDR3 region is CAISRQGSTGELFF. DNA of the CDR3: TGTGCCATCAGTCGACAGGGGTCCACCGGGGAGCTGTTTTTT.

This chain links TRBV11-2 with TRBJ2-3; 10 bases are a match to TRBD2. Germline lookup yields CDR1 SGHAT and CDR2 FQNNGV. The ends lost 5 bases at V and 2 bases at J; junction bases unmatched: 4. The CDR3 is 15 amino acids. CDR3 in DNA: TGTGCCAGCAGCACGAGCGGGAGGGACACAGATACGCAGTATTTT. Translating it yields CASSTSGRDTDTQYF.

The chain has TRBV5-8 and TRBJ2-5; 9 bases match TRBD1. Germline V CDR1 and CDR2: SGHTS, YDEGEE. J lost 1 base, V lost 3 bases, and 4 bases had no gene match. The CDR3 sequence is 15 residues long. As DNA, the CDR3 is TGTGCCAGCAGCTGGGGACAGGGTAGCCAAGAGACCCAGTACTTC. Translation: CASSWGQGSQETQYF. The full variable domain, rest sourced from reference TRBV5-8 and TRBJ2-5, is EAGVTQSPTHLIKTRGQQATLRCSPISGHTSVYWYQQALGLGLQFLLWYDEGEERNRGNFPPRFSGRQFPNYSSELNVNALELEDSALYLCASSWGQGSQETQYFGPGTRLLVL.

This sequence joins TRBV30 and TRBJ1-3, with D possibly matching TRBD1 (5 bases). From germline, CDR1 is GTSNPN and CDR2 SVGIG (reference sequence). V lost 2 bases and J 1 base, leaving 6 bases between the germline ends. This CDR3 has 13 amino acids. DNA of the CDR3: TGTGCCTGGAGTCAGGGATCTGGAAACACCATATATTTT. It specifies CAWSQGSGNTIYF.

The chain carries TRBV24-1 and TRBJ2-1; 8 positions match TRBD1. The germline gives CDR1 KGHDR, CDR2 SFDVKD. V shed 9 bases, J shed 15 bases, and the junction held 15 bases outside the gene matches. The CDR3 is 13 amino acids. The DNA for the CDR3 is TGTGCCACCGAACAAACCCGGACAGGGCGCCGGTTCTTC. Amino acids: CATEQTRTGRRFF.

The chain carries TRBV30 and TRBJ2-5; 10 positions agree with TRBD2. The CDR3 is 16 residues long. CDR1 is GTSNPN, CDR2 SVGIG, per germline (reference sequence). The V and J ends lost 7 bases and 4 bases, in that order; junction bases with no gene match: 15. This CDR3 is CALSLAGPTKGETQYF. The DNA of the CDR3 is TGTGCCTTGTCACTAGCGGGGCCAACAAAGGGAGAGACCCAGTACTTC.

This clone has more than one count but fewer than ten. In DNA form, the CDR3 reads TGTGCCAGCAGCTTAACCGCGATTAGCGGCAATGAGCAGTTCTTC. Residues: CASSLTAISGNEQFF. The chain joins TRBV7-8 to TRBJ2-1; D may be TRBD2 (6 bases). CDR1 is SGHVS and CDR2 is FQNEAQ in the germline V gene. Trimming left V 2 bases short and J 6 bases short, with 14 bases between. CDR3 size: 15 residues. Using reference TRBV7-8 and TRBJ2-1 for the parts outside the CDR3, the full variable domain is GAGVSQSPRYKVAKRGQDVALRCDPISGHVSLFWYQQALGQGPEFLTYFQNEAQLDKSGLPSDRFFAERPEGSVSTLKIQRTQQEDSAVYLCASSLTAISGNEQFFGPGTRLTVL.

The chain employs TRBV6-5 and TRBJ1-2; TRBD1 is a possible D gene (6 bases). The CDR3 is made up of 15 amino acids. Looked up from germline, CDR1 is MNHEY and CDR2 is SVGAGI. Deletions cut 5 bases from V and 7 bases from J, with 20 bases between. The CDR3 region has the DNA TGTGCCAGCAGTCTCGACGACCCGGGGGGCTCTGGCTACACCTTC. The encoded protein is CASSLDDPGGSGYTF.

The chain recombines TRBV7-2 with TRBJ2-3; 9 bases are a match to TRBD2. Germline-derived CDR1 and CDR2 are SGHTA and FQGNSA. CDR3 size: 15 residues. With V trimmed by 1 base and J by 2 bases, 1 base remained unmatched. CDR3 DNA: TGTGCCAGCAGCTTAGGCGGGAGGGACACAGATACGCAGTATTTT. Its protein is CASSLGGRDTDTQYF. The full variable domain, rest sourced from reference TRBV7-2 and TRBJ2-3, is GAGVSQSPSNKVTEKGKDVELRCDPISGHTALYWYRQSLGQGLEFLIYFQGNSAPDKSGLPSDRFSAERTGGSVSTLTIQRTQQEDSAVYLCASSLGGRDTDTQYFGPGTRLTVL.

The chain joins TRBV5-1 to TRBJ2-3; D not resolved. Germline CDR1 and CDR2: SGHRS and YFSETQ. Trimming cost V 0 bases and J 4 bases, with 9 bases left between them. The CDR3 has 14 amino acids. CDR3: CASSLEQISDTQYF. CDR3 nucleotides: TGCGCCAGCAGCTTGGAACAGATCTCAGATACGCAGTATTTT.

The chain uses TRBV14 and TRBJ2-2; D is unclear. CDR1 is SGHDN, CDR2 FVKESK, per germline. Trimming shortened V by 4 bases and J by 6 bases, and 15 bases separated the two germline ends. The CDR3 totals 15 residues. The DNA of the CDR3 is TGTGCCAGCAGCCCAAGACTCGTTGGGTCCGGGGAGCTGTTTTTT. This encodes CASSPRLVGSGELFF.

This rearrangement joins TRBV10-1 to TRBJ1-1, with D perhaps TRBD1 (5 bases). V was pared by 8 bases and J by 1 base, with 11 bases between. This CDR3 contains 13 residues. In germline, CDR1 is WNHNN, CDR2 SYGVQD (reference sequence). The CDR3 reads CASREGTNTEAFF. CDR3 DNA: TGCGCCAGCCGGGAGGGGACGAACACTGAAGCTTTCTTT.

This rearrangement joins TRBV7-8 to TRBJ2-5; unclear D gene. The CDR3 runs to 15 residues. V was clipped by 0 bases and J by 3 bases, with 11 bases between them. Germline V gene data show CDR1 as SGHVS and CDR2 as FQNEAQ. As DNA, the CDR3 is TGTGCCAGCAGCTTAGCCGTGAGGCCGGAAGAGACCCAGTACTTC. This translates into CASSLAVRPEETQYF.

DNA of the CDR3: TGCGCCAGCACCCGGGGTGGCGGACTCCACACTGAAGCTTTCTTT. Translated, it gives CASTRGGGLHTEAFF. V and J are TRBV5-1 and TRBJ1-1; D gene unclear. V dropped 6 bases and J dropped 3 bases, with 18 bases sitting between them. This CDR3 contains 15 residues. Germline V gene sequence: CDR1 SGHRS, CDR2 YFSETQ.

The chain combines TRBV10-1 with TRBJ2-5; 9 positions match TRBD2. The CDR3 extends over 13 amino acids. Germline V gene lookup returns CDR1 WNHNN and CDR2 SYGVQD (reference sequence). V shed 6 bases, J shed 6 bases, and the junction held 5 bases outside the gene matches. The CDR3 spells CASSSSGTQTQYF. DNA for the CDR3: TGCGCCAGCAGCTCTAGCGGGACCCAGACCCAGTACTTC.

The rearrangement links TRBV24-1 to TRBJ2-2; 11 bases fit TRBD1. The J segment lost 4 bases and the V segment lost 3 bases, leaving 6 bases of the junction unmatched. This CDR3 comprises 17 residues. Germline values: CDR1 KGHDR, CDR2 SFDVKD. The CDR3 nucleotides are TGTGCCACCAGTGATCCGGACAGGGGGCTTATCACCGGGGAGCTGTTTTTT. Amino acids: CATSDPDRGLITGELFF.

This clone has just a few counts. CDR3 DNA: TGTGCCAGCAGCGTAGCTACAGGTGGAACTGAAGCTTTCTTT. Translation: CASSVATGGTEAFF. This chain joins TRBV9 and TRBJ1-1; a possible D gene is TRBD1 (5 bases). V was trimmed by 0 bases and J by 5 bases, leaving 11 bases between them. Germline CDR1 is SGDLS and CDR2 is YYNGEE. CDR3 size: 14 residues. The full variable domain, with the rest looked up from reference TRBV9 and TRBJ1-1, is DSGVTQTPKHLITATGQRVTLRCSPRSGDLSVYWYQQSLDQGLQFLIQYYNGEERAKGNILERFSAQQFPDLHSELNLSSLELGDSALYFCASSVATGGTEAFFGQGTRLTVV.

The chain links TRBV4-1 to TRBJ2-1, with a tentative D call TRBD2 (5 bases). CDR3 length: 16 amino acids. Per the germline V gene, CDR1 is MGHRA and CDR2 is YSYEKL. V was cut by 0 bases and J by 2 bases, with 11 bases left in between. CDR3 DNA: TGCGCCAGCAGCCAAGACCCAGCGGCCGCCTACAATGAGCAGTTCTTC. Its translation is CASSQDPAAAYNEQFF.

The chain carries TRBV7-8 and TRBJ2-1, with D uncertain. Trimming removed 0 bases from V and 9 bases from J, with 18 bases in between. The CDR3 runs 16 residues. Germline V gene sequence: CDR1 SGHVS, CDR2 FQNEAQ. The DNA for the CDR3 is TGTGCCAGCAGCTTAGCGCGGTGGCTGAATTTCGGTGAGCAGTTCTTC. Residues: CASSLARWLNFGEQFF.

The rearrangement uses TRBV9 and TRBJ1-2; TRBD1 might be the D (6 bases). The V gene lost 3 bases and the J gene lost 5 bases, with 17 bases spanning the gap. The length of the CDR3 is 15 residues. The germline CDR1 and CDR2 sequences are SGDLS and YYNGEE. The CDR3 loop reads CASSASTGQWYGYTF. The CDR3 nucleotides are TGTGCCAGCAGCGCAAGCACAGGGCAGTGGTATGGCTACACCTTC.

The chain combines TRBV10-2 with TRBJ2-7, with 10 bases that match TRBD2. The CDR3 covers 14 residues. The ends lost 7 bases at V and 4 bases at J; junction bases unmatched: 7. Germline loops: CDR1 WSHSY, CDR2 SAAADI. The CDR3 loop reads CASKPGLANYEQYF. CDR3 in DNA: TGCGCCAGCAAGCCGGGACTAGCGAATTACGAGCAGTACTTC.

The V and J genes are TRBV6-1 and TRBJ1-1; 7 nucleotides match TRBD1. CDR1 is MNHNS, CDR2 SASEGT, per germline. The CDR3 length is 16 residues. J gave up 5 bases and V 1 base, and 10 bases lay outside the gene matches. The CDR3 protein is CASSEDRLAGGTEAFF. The DNA of the CDR3 is TGTGCCAGCAGTGAAGATAGATTAGCAGGGGGAACTGAAGCTTTCTTT.

This chain uses TRBV28 with TRBJ2-1; TRBD1 matches at 8 bases. From germline, CDR1 is MDHEN and CDR2 SYDVKM. V gave up 4 bases and J gave up 0 bases; unmatched junction bases: 5. The CDR3 has 16 residues. CDR3 DNA sequence: TGTGCCAGCAGTTCACCTACAGGGGGCTCCTACAATGAGCAGTTCTTC. Translating it yields CASSSPTGGSYNEQFF.

CDR3 nucleotides: TGTGCCTGGAGTGCGGGAGGTGAAGCTTTCTTT. Amino acids: CAWSAGGEAFF. The chain couples TRBV30 to TRBJ1-1; no clear D gene. Germline loops: CDR1 GTSNPN, CDR2 SVGIG (reference sequence). V lost 1 base and J 7 bases, leaving 7 bases between the germline ends. CDR3 size: 11 residues.

The J gene is TRBJ2-1, the V gene TRBV7-9; D is uncertain. Germline-derived CDR1 and CDR2 are SEHNR and FQNEAQ (reference sequence). Trimming left V 7 bases short and J 3 bases short, with 7 bases between. This CDR3 contains 12 residues. The CDR3: CASTPVYNEQFF. CDR3 nucleotides: TGTGCCAGCACGCCAGTCTACAATGAGCAGTTCTTC.

The chain carries TRBV5-3 and TRBJ2-3, with a possible D match to TRBD1 (5 bases). TRBV5-3 is flagged as an ORF with uncertain function. This CDR3 spans 15 amino acids. Deletions cut 2 bases from V and 0 bases from J, with 10 bases between. The CDR3 DNA is TGTGCCAGAAGCTTTTGGGGCTCAAGCACAGATACGCAGTATTTT. It codes for CARSFWGSSTDTQYF.